The clone carrying this TCR beta chain was seen a handful of times. Its target is unknown. This entry comes from a study of T cell responses to AZD1222 COVID-19 vaccine. The study, taken as a whole, reports: No day 14 peak samples; only post-peak repertoires were characterized. Seropositivity was recorded at baseline in only 6 or 7 AZD1222 recipients. The study reported that nearly half of spike-specific TCRs target unmutated variant regions.

V lost 7 bases and J lost 2, with 11 bases in between. The CDR3 is 14 residues long. CDR1 and CDR2 (germline): LNHDA, SQIVND (reference sequence). Assay used: immunoSEQ multiplex PCR; TCRdb lists only in-frame clones, some missing. The table shows approximately 120,000 clones, with about 87% occurring only once. Sequences were derived from peripheral blood, sampled 28 days after the second AZD1222 dose. The chain carries TRBV19 and TRBJ2-2, with a possible D match to TRBD1 (5 bases). The origin of this receptor is an adult who received the AZD1222 COVID-19 vaccine. CDR3 bases: TGTGCCAGTACCCATAGGGGAAACACCGGGGAGCTGTTTTTT. Encoded protein: CASTHRGNTGELFF.